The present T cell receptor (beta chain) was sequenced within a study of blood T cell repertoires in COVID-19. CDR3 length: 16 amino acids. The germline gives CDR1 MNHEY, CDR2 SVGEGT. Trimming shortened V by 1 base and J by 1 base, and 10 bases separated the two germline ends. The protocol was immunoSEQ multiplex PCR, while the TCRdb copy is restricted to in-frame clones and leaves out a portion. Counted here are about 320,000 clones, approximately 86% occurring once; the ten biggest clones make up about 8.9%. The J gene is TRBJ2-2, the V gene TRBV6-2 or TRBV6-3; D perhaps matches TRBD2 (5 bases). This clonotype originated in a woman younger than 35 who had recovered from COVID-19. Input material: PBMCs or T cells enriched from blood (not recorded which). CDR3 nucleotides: TGTGCCAGCAGTTACTTTTACGGGAAGAACACCGGGGAGCTGTTTTTT. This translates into CASSYFYGKNTGELFF.